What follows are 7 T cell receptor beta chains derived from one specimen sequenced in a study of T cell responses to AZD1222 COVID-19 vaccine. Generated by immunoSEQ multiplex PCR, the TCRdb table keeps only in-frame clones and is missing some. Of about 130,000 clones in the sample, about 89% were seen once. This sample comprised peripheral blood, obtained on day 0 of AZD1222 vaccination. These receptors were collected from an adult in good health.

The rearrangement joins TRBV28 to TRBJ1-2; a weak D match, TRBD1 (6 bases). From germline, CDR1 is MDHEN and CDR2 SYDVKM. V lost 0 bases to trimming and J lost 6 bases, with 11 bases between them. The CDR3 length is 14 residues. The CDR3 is CASSLWAGEDGYTF. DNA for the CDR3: TGTGCCAGCAGTTTATGGGCAGGGGAGGATGGCTACACCTTC.

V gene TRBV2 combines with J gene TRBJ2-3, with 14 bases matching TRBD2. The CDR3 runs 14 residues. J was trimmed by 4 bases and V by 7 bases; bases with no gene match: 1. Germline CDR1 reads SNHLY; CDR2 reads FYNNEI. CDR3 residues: CASKTSGGADTQYF. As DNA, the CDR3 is TGTGCCAGCAAGACTAGCGGGGGGGCAGATACGCAGTATTTT.

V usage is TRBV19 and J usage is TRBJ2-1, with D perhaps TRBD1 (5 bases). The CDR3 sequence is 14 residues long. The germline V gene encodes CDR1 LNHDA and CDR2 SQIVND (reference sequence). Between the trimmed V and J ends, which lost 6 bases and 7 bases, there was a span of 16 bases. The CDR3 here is CASRTTAYENEQFF. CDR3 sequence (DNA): TGTGCCAGTAGGACGACAGCATACGAAAATGAGCAGTTCTTC.

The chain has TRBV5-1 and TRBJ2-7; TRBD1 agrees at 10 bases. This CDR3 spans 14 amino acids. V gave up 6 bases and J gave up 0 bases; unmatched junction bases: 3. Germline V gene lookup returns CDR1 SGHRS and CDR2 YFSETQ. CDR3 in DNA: TGCGCCAGCACCAGGACAGGGGGCTCCTACGAGCAGTACTTC. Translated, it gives CASTRTGGSYEQYF.

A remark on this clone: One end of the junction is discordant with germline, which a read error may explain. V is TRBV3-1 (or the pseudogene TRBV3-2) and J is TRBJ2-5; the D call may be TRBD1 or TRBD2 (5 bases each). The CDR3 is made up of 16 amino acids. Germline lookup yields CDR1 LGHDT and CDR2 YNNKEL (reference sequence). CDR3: CASRQVIAGSQETQYF. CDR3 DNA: TGTGCCAGCAGGCAAGTGATCGCAGGGAGCCAAGAGACCCAGTACTTC.

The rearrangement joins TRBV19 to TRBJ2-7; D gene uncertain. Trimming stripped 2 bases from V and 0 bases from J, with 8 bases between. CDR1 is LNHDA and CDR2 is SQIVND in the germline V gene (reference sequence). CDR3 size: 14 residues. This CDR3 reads CASSIQTSSYEQYF. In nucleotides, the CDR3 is TGTGCCAGTAGTATACAGACCAGCTCCTACGAGCAGTACTTC.

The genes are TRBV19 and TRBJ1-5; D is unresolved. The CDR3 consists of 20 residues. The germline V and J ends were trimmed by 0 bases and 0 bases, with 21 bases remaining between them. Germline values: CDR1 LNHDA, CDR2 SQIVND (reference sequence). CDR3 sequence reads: CASSIDARRGGQDSNQPQHF. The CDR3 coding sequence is TGTGCCAGTAGTATAGATGCACGACGAGGAGGGCAGGATAGCAATCAGCCCCAGCATTTT. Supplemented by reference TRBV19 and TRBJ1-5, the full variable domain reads DGGITQSPKYLFRKEGQNVTLSCEQNLNHDAMYWYRQDPGQGLRLIYYSQIVNDFQKGDIAEGYSVSREKKESFPLTVTSAQKNPTAFYLCASSIDARRGGQDSNQPQHFGDGTRLSIL.